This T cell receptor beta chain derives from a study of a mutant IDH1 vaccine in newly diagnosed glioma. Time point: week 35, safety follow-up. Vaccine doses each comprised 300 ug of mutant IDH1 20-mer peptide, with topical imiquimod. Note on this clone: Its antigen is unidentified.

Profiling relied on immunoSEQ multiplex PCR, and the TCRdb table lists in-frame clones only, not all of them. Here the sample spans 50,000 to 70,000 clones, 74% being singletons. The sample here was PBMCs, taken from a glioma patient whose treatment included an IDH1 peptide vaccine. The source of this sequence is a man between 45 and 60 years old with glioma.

The CDR3 spells CAWTVLGRPYEQYF. The CDR3 DNA reads TGTGCCTGGACAGTTTTGGGGCGCCCCTACGAGCAGTACTTC. The chain links TRBV30 to TRBJ2-7, with D possibly TRBD1 on 5 matching bases. Germline values: CDR1 GTSNPN, CDR2 SVGIG (reference sequence). The V end lost 4 bases, the J end lost 2 bases, and 15 bases lay between the germline ends. This CDR3 region has 14 residues.